In this sample, the clone carrying this T cell receptor (beta chain) turned up once. Trimming left V 8 bases short and J 0 bases short, with 11 bases between. CDR1 SGHAT and CDR2 FQNNGV come from the germline V gene. The CDR3 is 14 amino acids. Measured with immunoSEQ multiplex PCR; TCRdb has only the in-frame clones, and not every one. The table includes roughly 300,000 clones, roughly 91% detected once. As for treatment: 15 to 20 received Ad26.COV2.S at low or high dose, single or two shots; several received placebo; per-sample allocation not given. Sampling occurred on day 63 after the first vaccine or placebo injection. This entry comes from a study of Ad26.COV2.S vaccination and SARS-CoV-2 variants. On the study more broadly: Ad26.COV2.S shots went into the muscle once or twice, 56 days apart.

This TCR was recovered from a person aged 18-65 years who received the Ad26.COV2.S COVID-19 vaccine or a placebo. This chain uses TRBV11-2 with TRBJ1-3; D perhaps matches TRBD1 (6 bases). The sample was peripheral blood, taken in a trial of Ad26.COV2.S vaccine versus placebo. The CDR3 loop is CASAPDSSGNTIYF. For the CDR3, the DNA is TGTGCCAGCGCCCCGGACAGCTCTGGAAACACCATATATTTT.